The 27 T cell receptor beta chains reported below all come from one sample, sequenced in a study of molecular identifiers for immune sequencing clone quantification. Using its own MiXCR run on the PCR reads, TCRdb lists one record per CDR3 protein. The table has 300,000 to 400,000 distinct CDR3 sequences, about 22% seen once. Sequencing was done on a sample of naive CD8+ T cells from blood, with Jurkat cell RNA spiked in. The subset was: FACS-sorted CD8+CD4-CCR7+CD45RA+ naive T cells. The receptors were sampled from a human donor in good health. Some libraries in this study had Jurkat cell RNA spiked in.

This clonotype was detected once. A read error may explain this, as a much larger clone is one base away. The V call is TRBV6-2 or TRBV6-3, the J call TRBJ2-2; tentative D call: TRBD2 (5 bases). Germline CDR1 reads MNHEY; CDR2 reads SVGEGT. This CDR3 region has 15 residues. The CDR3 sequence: CASSYSSSGTGELCF. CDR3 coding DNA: TGTGCCAGCAGTTACTCGTCATCCGGTACCGGGGAGCTGTGTTTT.

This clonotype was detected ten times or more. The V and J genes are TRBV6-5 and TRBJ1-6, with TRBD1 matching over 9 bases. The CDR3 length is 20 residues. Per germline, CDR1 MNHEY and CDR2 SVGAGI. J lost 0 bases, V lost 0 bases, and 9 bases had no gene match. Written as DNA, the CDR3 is TGTGCCAGCAGTTACTCGGACAGGGGTCCTGTTCGCTCCTATAATTCACCCCTCCACTTT. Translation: CASSYSDRGPVRSYNSPLHF.

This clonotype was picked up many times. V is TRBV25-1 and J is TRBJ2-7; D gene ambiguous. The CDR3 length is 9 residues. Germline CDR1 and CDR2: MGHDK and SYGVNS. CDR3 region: CGPSDEQYF. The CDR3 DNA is TGTGGTCCTAGTGACGAGCAGTACTTC.

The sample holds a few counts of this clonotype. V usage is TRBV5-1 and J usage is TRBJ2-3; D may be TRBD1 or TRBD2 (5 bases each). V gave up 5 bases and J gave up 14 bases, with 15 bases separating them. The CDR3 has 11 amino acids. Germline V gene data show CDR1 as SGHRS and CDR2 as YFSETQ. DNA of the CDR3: TGCGCCAGCAGAGAGGGGACCACGGGGTATTTT. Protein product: CASREGTTGYF.

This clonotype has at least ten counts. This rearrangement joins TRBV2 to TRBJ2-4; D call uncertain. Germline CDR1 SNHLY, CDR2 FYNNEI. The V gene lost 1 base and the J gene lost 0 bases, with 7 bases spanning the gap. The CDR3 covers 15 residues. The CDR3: CASSEEGLAKNIQYF. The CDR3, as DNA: TGTGCCAGCAGTGAAGAGGGTCTAGCCAAAAACATTCAGTACTTC.

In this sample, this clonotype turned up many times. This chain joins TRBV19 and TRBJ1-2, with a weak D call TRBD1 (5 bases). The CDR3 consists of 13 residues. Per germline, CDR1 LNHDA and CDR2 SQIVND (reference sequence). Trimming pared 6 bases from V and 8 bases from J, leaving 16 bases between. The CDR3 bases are TGTGCCAGTAGGGATACGGGACCAGCAGGCTACACCTTC. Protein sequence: CASRDTGPAGYTF.

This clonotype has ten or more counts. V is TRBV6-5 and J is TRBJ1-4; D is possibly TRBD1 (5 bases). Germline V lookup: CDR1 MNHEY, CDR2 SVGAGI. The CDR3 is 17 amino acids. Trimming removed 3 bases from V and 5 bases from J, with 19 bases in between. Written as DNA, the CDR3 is TGTGCCAGCAGTTATGGGAAGGTGACAGCGACAAATGAAAAACTGTTTTTT. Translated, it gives CASSYGKVTATNEKLFF.

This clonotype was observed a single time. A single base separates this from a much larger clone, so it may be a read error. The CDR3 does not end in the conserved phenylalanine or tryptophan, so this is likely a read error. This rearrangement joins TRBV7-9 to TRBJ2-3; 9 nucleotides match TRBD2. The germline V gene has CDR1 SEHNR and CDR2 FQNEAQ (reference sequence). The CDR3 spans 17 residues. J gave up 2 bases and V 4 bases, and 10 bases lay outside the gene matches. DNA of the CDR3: TGTGCCAGCAGCTCCACTCGGACTAGCGCCTACACAGATACGCAGTATTCT. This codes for CASSSTRTSAYTDTQYS.

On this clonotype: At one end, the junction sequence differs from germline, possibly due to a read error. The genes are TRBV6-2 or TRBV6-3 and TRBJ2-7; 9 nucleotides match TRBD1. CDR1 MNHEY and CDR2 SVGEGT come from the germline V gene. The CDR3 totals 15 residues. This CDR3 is CASRPMGQGHYEQHF. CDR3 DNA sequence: TGTGCCAGCAGGCCAATGGGACAGGGCCACTACGAGCAGCACTTC.

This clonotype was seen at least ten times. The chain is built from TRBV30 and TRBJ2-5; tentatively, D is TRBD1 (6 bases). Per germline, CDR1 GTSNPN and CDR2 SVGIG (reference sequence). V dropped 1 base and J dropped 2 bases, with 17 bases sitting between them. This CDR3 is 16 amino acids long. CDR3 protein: CAWSEFTGTPQETQYF. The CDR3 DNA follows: TGTGCCTGGAGTGAGTTCACCGGGACACCACAAGAGACCCAGTACTTC. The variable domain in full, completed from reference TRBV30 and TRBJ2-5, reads SQTIHQWPATLVQPVGSPLSLECTVEGTSNPNLYWYRQAAGRGLQLLFYSVGIGQISSEVPQNLSASRPQDRQFILSSKKLLLSDSGFYLCAWSEFTGTPQETQYFGPGTRLLVL.

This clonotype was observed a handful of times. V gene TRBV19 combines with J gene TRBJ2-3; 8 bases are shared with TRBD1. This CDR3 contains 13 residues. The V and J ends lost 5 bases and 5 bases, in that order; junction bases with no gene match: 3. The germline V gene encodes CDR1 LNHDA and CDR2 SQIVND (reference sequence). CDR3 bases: TGTGCCAGTAGTCCCGACAGGGGAGATACGCAGTATTTT. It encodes CASSPDRGDTQYF.

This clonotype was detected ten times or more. CDR3 bases: TGTGCCAGCAGTGCCCGGACTAGCGGGAGTGTGTACGAGCAGTACTTC. It is translated as CASSARTSGSVYEQYF. This chain links TRBV28 with TRBJ2-7; 13 bases line up with TRBD2. The CDR3 totals 16 residues. Trimming removed 5 bases from V and 4 bases from J; junction bases left unmatched: 8. Looked up from germline, CDR1 is MDHEN and CDR2 is SYDVKM.

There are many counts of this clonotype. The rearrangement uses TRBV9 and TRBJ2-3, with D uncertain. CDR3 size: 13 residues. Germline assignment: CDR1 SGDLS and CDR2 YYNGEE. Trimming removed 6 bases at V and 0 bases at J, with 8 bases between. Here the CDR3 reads CASNLYSTDTQYF. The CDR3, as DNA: TGTGCCAGCAATCTATATAGCACAGATACGCAGTATTTT.

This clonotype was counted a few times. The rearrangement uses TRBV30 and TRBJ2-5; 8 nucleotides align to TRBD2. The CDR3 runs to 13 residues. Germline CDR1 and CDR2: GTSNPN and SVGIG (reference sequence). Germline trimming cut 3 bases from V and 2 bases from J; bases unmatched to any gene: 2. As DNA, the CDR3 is TGTGCCTGGAGGGAGCGGGGGCAAGAGACCCAGTACTTC. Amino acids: CAWRERGQETQYF.

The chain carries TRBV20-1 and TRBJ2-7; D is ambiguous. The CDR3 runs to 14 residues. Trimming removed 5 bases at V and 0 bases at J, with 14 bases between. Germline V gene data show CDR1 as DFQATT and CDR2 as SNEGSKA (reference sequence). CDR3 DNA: TGCAGTGCTCGGTCCGTCATCAGCTCCTACGAGCAGTACTTC. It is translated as CSARSVISSYEQYF.

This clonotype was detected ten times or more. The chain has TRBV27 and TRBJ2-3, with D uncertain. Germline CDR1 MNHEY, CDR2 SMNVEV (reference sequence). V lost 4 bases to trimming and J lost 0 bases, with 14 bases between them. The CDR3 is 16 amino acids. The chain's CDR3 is CASSSSPGASTDTQYF. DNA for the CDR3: TGTGCCAGCAGTTCCTCCCCAGGCGCCAGCACAGATACGCAGTATTTT.

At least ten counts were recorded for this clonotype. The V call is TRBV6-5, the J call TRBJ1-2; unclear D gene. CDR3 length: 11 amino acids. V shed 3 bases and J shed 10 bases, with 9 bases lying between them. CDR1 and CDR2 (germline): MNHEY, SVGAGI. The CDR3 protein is CASSYGVFYTF. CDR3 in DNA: TGTGCCAGCAGTTATGGTGTTTTCTACACCTTC.

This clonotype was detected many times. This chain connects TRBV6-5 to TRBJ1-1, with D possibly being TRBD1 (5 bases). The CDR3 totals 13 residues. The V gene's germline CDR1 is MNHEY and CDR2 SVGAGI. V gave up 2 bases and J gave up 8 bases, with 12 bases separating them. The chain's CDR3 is CASSYGQGLEAFF. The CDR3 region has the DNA TGTGCCAGCAGTTACGGGCAGGGTTTGGAAGCTTTCTTT.

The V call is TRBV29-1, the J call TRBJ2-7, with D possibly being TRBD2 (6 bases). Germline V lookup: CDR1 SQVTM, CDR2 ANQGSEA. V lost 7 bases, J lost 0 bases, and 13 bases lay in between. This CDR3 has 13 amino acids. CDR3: CSGRDGSSYEQYF. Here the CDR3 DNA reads TGCAGCGGGAGGGACGGCAGCTCCTACGAGCAGTACTTC.

Here the CDR3 reads CASSQDTPDRYSNQPQHF. The CDR3 DNA follows: TGCGCCAGCAGCCAAGATACCCCCGACAGGTATAGCAATCAGCCCCAGCATTTT. The chain employs TRBV4-3 and TRBJ1-5, with a tentative D call TRBD1 (6 bases). The CDR3 sequence is 18 residues long. Germline CDR1 and CDR2: LGHNA and YSLEER. The V and J ends lost 0 bases and 0 bases respectively, with 15 bases between them.

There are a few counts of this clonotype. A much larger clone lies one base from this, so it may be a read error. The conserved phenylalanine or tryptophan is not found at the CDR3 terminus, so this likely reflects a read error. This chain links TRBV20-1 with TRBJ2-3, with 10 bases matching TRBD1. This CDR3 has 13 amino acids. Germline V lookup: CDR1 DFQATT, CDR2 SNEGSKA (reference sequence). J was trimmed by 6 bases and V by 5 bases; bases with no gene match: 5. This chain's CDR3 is CSAPGQGQDTQYV. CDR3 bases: TGCAGTGCTCCGGGACAGGGGCAGGATACGCAGTATGTT.

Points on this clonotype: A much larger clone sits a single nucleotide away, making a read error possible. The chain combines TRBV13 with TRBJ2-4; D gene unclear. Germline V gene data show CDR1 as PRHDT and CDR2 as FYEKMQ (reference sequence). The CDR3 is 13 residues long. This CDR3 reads CASSLGFGLRTFF. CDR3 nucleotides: TGTGCCAGCAGCTTAGGATTCGGGTTGAGGACGTTCTTC.

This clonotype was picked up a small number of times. This CDR3 reads CASSAGLAGGPYEQYF. The CDR3, as DNA: TGCGCCAGCAGCGCGGGACTAGCGGGGGGGCCGTACGAGCAGTACTTC. The gene calls are TRBV4-1 and TRBJ2-7; 16 nucleotides line up with TRBD2. The CDR3 covers 16 residues. Looked up from germline, CDR1 is MGHRA and CDR2 is YSYEKL. The V and J ends lost 5 bases and 4 bases, in that order; junction bases with no gene match: 5.

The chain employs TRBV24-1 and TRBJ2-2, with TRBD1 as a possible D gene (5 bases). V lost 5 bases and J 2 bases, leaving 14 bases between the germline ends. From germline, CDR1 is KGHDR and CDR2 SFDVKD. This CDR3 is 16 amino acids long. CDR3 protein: CATSGSRGHNTGELFF. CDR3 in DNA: TGTGCCACCAGTGGGTCCCGAGGACACAACACCGGGGAGCTGTTTTTT.

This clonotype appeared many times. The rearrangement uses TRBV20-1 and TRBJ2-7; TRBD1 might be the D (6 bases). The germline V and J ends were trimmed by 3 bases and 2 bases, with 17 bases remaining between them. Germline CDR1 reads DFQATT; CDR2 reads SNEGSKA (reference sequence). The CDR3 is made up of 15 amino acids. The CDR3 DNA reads TGCAGTGCTAGGGCCGAAACAGGGTTTCCCTACGAGCAGTACTTC. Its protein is CSARAETGFPYEQYF.

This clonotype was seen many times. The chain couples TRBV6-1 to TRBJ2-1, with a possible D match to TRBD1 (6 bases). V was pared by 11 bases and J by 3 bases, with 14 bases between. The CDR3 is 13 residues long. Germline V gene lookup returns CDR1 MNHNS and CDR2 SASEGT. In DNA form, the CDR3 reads TGTGCCCTCGAACAGGGCGACTACAATGAGCAGTTCTTC. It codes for CALEQGDYNEQFF.

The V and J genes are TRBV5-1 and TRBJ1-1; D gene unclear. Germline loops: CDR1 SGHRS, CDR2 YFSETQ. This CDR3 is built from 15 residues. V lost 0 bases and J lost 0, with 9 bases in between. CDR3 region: CASSLAVSMNTEAFF. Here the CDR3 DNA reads TGCGCCAGCAGCTTGGCCGTGAGCATGAACACTGAAGCTTTCTTT.